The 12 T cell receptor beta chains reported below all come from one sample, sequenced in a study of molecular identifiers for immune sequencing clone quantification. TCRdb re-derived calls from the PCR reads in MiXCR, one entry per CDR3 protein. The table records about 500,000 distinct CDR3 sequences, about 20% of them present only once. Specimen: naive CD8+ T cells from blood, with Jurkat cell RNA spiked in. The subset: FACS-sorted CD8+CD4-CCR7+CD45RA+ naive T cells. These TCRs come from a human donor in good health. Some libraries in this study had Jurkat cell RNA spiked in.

CDR3: CASSQEANGIPNQPQHF. The DNA for the CDR3 is TGCGCCAGCAGCCAAGAAGCAAACGGGATACCAAATCAGCCCCAGCATTTT. The chain couples TRBV4-1 to TRBJ1-5, with D uncertain. There are 17 residues in the CDR3. Trimming removed 0 bases at V and 4 bases at J, with 16 bases between. The germline CDR1 and CDR2 sequences are MGHRA and YSYEKL.

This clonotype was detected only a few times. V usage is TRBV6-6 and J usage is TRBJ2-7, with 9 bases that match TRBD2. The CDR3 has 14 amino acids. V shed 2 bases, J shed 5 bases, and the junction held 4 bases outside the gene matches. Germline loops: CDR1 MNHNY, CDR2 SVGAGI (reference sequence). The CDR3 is CASSYEGLADEQYF. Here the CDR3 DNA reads TGTGCCAGCAGTTACGAGGGACTAGCCGACGAGCAGTACTTC.

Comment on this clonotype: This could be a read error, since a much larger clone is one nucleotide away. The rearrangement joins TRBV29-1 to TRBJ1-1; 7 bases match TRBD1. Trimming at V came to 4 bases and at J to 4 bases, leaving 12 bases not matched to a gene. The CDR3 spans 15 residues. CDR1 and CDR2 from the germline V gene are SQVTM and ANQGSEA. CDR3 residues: CSVGAGKGAGTEAFF. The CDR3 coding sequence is TGCAGCGTTGGAGCGGGTAAGGGGGCTGGCACTGAAGCTTTCTTT.

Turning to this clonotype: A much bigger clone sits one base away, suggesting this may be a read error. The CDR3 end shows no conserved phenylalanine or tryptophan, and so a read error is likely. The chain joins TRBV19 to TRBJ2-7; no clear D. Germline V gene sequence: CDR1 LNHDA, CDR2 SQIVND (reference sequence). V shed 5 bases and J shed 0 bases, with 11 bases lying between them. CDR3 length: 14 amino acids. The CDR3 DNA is TGTGCCAGTAGTCCTGCAGTCCCCTCCTACGAGCAGTACCTC. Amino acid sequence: CASSPAVPSYEQYL.

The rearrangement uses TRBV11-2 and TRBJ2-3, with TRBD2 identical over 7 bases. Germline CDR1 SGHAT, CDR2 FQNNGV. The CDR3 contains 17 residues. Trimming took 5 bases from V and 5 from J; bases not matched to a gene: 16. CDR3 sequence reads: CASSPVGTTSPKDTQYF. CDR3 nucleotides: TGTGCCAGCAGCCCCGTCGGGACTACCAGCCCCAAAGATACGCAGTATTTT.

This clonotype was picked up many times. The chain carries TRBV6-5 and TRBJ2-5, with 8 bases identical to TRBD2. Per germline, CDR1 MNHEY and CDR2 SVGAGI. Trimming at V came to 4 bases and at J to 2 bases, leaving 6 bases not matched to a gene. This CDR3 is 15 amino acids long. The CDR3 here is CASSFFGGEQETQYF. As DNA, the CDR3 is TGTGCCAGCAGTTTTTTCGGGGGGGAACAAGAGACCCAGTACTTC.

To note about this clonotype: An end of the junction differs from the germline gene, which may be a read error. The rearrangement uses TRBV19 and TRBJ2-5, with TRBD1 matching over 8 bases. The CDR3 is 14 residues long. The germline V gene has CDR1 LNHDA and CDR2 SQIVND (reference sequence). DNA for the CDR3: TGTGCCAGTAGTATTTCCCAACAGGGGGAGACCCAGCACTTC. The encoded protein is CASSISQQGETQHF.

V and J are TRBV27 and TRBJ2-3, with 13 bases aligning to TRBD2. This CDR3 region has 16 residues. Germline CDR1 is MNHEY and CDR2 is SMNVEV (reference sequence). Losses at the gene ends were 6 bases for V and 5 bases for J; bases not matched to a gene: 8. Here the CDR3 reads CASSPTSGGLGDTQYF. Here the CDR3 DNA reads TGTGCCAGCAGCCCGACTAGCGGGGGGCTGGGAGATACGCAGTATTTT.

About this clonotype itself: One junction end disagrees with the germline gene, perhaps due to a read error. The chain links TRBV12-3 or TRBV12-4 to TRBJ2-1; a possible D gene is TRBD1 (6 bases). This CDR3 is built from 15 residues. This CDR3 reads CASSSGTFKGNEQLF. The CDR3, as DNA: TGTGCCAGCAGTTCCGGGACATTTAAGGGCAATGAGCAGCTCTTC.

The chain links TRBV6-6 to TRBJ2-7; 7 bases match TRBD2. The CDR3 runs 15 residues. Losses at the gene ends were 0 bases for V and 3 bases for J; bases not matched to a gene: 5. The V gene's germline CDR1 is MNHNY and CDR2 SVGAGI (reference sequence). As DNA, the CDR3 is TGTGCCAGCAGTTACTCGCGGGAGCAGGGCTACGAGCAGTACTTC. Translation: CASSYSREQGYEQYF.

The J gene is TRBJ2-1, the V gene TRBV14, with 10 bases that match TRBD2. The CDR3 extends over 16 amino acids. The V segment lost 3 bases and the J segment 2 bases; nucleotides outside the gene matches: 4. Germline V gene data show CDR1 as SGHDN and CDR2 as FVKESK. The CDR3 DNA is TGTGCCAGCAGCCAGATGGGACTAGCGACCTACAATGAGCAGTTCTTC. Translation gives CASSQMGLATYNEQFF.

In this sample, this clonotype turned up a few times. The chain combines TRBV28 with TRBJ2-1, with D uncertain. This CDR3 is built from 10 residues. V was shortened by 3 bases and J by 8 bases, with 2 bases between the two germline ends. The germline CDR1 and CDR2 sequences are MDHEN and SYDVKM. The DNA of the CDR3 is TGTGCCAGCAGTTTCTATGAGCAGTTCTTC. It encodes CASSFYEQFF.